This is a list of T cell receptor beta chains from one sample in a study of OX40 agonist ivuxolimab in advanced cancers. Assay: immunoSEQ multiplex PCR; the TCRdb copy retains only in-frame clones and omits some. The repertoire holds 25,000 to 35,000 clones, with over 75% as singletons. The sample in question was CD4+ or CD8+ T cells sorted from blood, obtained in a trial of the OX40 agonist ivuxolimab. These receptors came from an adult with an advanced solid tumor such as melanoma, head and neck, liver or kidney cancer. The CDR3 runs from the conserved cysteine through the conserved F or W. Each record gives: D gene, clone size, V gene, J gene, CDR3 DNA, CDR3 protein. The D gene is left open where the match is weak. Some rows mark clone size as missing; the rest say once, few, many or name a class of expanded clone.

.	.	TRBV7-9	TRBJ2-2	TGTGCCAGCAGCTTACTGAACATCGACCCGAACACCGGGGAGCTGTTTTTT	CASSLLNIDPNTGELFF
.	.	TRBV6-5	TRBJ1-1	TGTGCCAGCAGTTACGTGCAGGGTTCCACTGAAGCTTTCTTT	CASSYVQGSTEAFF
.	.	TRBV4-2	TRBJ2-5	TGTGCCAGCAGCCAAATTTACCTAGAGACCCAGTACTTC	CASSQIYLETQYF
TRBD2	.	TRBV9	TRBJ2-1	TGTGCCAGCAGCGTAACAACTAGCGGTGCCTACAATGAGCAGTTCTTC	CASSVTTSGAYNEQFF
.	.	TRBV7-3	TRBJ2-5	TGTGCCAGCAGCCCAGGTCAGGTCCAATGGGAGACCCAGTACTTC	CASSPGQVQWETQYF
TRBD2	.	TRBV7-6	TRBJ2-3	TGTGCCAGCAGCTTAGGGGGGGGGATGGATACGCAGTATTTT	CASSLGGGMDTQYF
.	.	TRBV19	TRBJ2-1	TGTGCCAGTAGTATAGCTCTTTCGGCCTACAATGAGCAGTTCTTC	CASSIALSAYNEQFF
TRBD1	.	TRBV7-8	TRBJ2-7	TGTGCCGTAGGACAGGGGACCTACGAGCAGTACTTC	CAVGQGTYEQYF
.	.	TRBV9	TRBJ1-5	TGTGCCAGCAGCGTAGCGGGTAGCAATCAGCCCCAGCATTTT	CASSVAGSNQPQHF
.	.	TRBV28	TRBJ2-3	TGTGCCAGCAGTTGGGCCCGGGACAGCACAGATACGCAGTATTTT	CASSWARDSTDTQYF
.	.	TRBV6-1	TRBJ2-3	TGTGCCAGCAGTGAACAGACCGGCGGGACCACAGATACGCAGTATTTT	CASSEQTGGTTDTQYF
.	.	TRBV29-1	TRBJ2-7	TGCAGCGTTGAAGACATAGCAGAGGGTCAATACGAGCAGTACTTC	CSVEDIAEGQYEQYF
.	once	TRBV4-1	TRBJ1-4	TGCGCCACCGCCTGGGGGGGTGCTAATGAAAAACTGTTTTTT	CATAWGGANEKLFF
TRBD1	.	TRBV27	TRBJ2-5	TGTGCCAGCAGTTCTATAGGCGACAGGGGGCAAGAGACCCAGTACTTC	CASSSIGDRGQETQYF
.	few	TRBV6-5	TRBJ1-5	TGTGCCAGCAGAAACACAGGCCGGAATCAGCCCCAGCATTTT	CASRNTGRNQPQHF
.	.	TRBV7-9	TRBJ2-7	TGTGCCAGCAGCTTTGAACTTTACGAGCAGTACTTC	CASSFELYEQYF
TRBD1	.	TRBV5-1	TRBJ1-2	TGCGCCAGCAGCTTGGATCTCTCGGGGACAGGGTTCTATGGCTACACCTTC	CASSLDLSGTGFYGYTF
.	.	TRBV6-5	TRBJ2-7	TGTGCCAGCAGCCTAGCCGTTTCCTACGAGCAGTACTTC	CASSLAVSYEQYF
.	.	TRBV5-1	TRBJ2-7	TGCGCCAGCAGGTTGTCCAACTCGGGCTACGAGCAGTACTTC	CASRLSNSGYEQYF
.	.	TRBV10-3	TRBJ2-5	TGTGCCATCAGTGAGTCGAACACCCACTTCCAAGAGACCCAGTACTTC	CAISESNTHFQETQYF
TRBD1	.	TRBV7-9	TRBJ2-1	TGTGCCAGCAGCGCGGACAGGGATCATGTCGGGCAGTTCTTC	CASSADRDHVGQFF
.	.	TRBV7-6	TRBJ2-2	TGTGCCAGCAGCTTAGTGACGGGGGCGAACACCGGGGAGCTGTTTTTT	CASSLVTGANTGELFF
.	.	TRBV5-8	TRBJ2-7	TGTGCCAGCAGTCAACCCTACGAGCAGTACTTC	CASSQPYEQYF
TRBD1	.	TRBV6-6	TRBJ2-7	TGTGCCAGCAGCTACATAGGGACAGGGGTATACGAGCAGTACTTC	CASSYIGTGVYEQYF
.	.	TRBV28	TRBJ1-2	TGTGCCAGCAGTGGTCAGGGGTTTGGCTACACCTTC	CASSGQGFGYTF
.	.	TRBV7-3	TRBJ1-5	TGTGCCAGCAGCTTAATTTTGGGGAAAGCAGGTCAGCCCCAGCATTTT	CASSLILGKAGQPQHF
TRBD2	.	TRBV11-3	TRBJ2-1	TGTGCCAGCAGCCCATCAGCGGGAAGGTCCTACAATGAGCAGTTCTTC	CASSPSAGRSYNEQFF
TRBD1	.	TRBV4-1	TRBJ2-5	TGCGCCAGCAGCCAAAAATCAGGGGGCGAGGAGACCCAGTACTTC	CASSQKSGGEETQYF
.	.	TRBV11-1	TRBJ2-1	TGTGCCAGCAGCCCCCTTAATGAGCAGTTCTTC	CASSPLNEQFF
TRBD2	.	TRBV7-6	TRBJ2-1	TGTGCCAGCAGCTTTGTACTAGCGGGAAACAATGAGCAGTTCTTC	CASSFVLAGNNEQFF
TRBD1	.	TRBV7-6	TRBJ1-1	TGTGCCAGCAGCTCCTCAGGGGGGAGCACTGAAGCTTTCTTT	CASSSSGGSTEAFF
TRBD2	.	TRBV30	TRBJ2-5	TGTGCCTGGAGTGGGAGCGGGAGGGCCGGGACCCAGTACTTC	CAWSGSGRAGTQYF
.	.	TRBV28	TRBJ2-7	TGTGCCAGCAGTTTGTCTGGGGGGCTGGGCTACGAGCAGTACTTC	CASSLSGGLGYEQYF